The subject of this entry is one T cell receptor beta chain. No antigen is known for it. The PCR contained 60 Vbeta and 13 Jbeta primers. Some clones are missing from TCRdb's copy, which holds only in-frame ones; the method was immunoSEQ multiplex PCR. The table has over 80,000 clones, about 81% seen once. The record originates from a study of cytomegalovirus exposure and HLA in healthy donors. Study observations and caveats: Testing in vitro showed three CMV-associated chains specific for CMV antigens.

Germline-derived CDR1 and CDR2 are SQVTM and ANQGSEA. The CDR3 has 12 residues. The ends were cut back, 8 bases at V and 4 bases at J, with 13 bases in the middle. The clonotype comes from a man in his forties in good health and CMV-seropositive. The sample was PBMCs. V is TRBV29-1 and J is TRBJ2-3, with D perhaps TRBD2 (5 bases). The CDR3 spells CSTQSRADTQYF. The DNA of the CDR3 is TGCAGCACACAGTCGAGGGCAGATACGCAGTATTTT.